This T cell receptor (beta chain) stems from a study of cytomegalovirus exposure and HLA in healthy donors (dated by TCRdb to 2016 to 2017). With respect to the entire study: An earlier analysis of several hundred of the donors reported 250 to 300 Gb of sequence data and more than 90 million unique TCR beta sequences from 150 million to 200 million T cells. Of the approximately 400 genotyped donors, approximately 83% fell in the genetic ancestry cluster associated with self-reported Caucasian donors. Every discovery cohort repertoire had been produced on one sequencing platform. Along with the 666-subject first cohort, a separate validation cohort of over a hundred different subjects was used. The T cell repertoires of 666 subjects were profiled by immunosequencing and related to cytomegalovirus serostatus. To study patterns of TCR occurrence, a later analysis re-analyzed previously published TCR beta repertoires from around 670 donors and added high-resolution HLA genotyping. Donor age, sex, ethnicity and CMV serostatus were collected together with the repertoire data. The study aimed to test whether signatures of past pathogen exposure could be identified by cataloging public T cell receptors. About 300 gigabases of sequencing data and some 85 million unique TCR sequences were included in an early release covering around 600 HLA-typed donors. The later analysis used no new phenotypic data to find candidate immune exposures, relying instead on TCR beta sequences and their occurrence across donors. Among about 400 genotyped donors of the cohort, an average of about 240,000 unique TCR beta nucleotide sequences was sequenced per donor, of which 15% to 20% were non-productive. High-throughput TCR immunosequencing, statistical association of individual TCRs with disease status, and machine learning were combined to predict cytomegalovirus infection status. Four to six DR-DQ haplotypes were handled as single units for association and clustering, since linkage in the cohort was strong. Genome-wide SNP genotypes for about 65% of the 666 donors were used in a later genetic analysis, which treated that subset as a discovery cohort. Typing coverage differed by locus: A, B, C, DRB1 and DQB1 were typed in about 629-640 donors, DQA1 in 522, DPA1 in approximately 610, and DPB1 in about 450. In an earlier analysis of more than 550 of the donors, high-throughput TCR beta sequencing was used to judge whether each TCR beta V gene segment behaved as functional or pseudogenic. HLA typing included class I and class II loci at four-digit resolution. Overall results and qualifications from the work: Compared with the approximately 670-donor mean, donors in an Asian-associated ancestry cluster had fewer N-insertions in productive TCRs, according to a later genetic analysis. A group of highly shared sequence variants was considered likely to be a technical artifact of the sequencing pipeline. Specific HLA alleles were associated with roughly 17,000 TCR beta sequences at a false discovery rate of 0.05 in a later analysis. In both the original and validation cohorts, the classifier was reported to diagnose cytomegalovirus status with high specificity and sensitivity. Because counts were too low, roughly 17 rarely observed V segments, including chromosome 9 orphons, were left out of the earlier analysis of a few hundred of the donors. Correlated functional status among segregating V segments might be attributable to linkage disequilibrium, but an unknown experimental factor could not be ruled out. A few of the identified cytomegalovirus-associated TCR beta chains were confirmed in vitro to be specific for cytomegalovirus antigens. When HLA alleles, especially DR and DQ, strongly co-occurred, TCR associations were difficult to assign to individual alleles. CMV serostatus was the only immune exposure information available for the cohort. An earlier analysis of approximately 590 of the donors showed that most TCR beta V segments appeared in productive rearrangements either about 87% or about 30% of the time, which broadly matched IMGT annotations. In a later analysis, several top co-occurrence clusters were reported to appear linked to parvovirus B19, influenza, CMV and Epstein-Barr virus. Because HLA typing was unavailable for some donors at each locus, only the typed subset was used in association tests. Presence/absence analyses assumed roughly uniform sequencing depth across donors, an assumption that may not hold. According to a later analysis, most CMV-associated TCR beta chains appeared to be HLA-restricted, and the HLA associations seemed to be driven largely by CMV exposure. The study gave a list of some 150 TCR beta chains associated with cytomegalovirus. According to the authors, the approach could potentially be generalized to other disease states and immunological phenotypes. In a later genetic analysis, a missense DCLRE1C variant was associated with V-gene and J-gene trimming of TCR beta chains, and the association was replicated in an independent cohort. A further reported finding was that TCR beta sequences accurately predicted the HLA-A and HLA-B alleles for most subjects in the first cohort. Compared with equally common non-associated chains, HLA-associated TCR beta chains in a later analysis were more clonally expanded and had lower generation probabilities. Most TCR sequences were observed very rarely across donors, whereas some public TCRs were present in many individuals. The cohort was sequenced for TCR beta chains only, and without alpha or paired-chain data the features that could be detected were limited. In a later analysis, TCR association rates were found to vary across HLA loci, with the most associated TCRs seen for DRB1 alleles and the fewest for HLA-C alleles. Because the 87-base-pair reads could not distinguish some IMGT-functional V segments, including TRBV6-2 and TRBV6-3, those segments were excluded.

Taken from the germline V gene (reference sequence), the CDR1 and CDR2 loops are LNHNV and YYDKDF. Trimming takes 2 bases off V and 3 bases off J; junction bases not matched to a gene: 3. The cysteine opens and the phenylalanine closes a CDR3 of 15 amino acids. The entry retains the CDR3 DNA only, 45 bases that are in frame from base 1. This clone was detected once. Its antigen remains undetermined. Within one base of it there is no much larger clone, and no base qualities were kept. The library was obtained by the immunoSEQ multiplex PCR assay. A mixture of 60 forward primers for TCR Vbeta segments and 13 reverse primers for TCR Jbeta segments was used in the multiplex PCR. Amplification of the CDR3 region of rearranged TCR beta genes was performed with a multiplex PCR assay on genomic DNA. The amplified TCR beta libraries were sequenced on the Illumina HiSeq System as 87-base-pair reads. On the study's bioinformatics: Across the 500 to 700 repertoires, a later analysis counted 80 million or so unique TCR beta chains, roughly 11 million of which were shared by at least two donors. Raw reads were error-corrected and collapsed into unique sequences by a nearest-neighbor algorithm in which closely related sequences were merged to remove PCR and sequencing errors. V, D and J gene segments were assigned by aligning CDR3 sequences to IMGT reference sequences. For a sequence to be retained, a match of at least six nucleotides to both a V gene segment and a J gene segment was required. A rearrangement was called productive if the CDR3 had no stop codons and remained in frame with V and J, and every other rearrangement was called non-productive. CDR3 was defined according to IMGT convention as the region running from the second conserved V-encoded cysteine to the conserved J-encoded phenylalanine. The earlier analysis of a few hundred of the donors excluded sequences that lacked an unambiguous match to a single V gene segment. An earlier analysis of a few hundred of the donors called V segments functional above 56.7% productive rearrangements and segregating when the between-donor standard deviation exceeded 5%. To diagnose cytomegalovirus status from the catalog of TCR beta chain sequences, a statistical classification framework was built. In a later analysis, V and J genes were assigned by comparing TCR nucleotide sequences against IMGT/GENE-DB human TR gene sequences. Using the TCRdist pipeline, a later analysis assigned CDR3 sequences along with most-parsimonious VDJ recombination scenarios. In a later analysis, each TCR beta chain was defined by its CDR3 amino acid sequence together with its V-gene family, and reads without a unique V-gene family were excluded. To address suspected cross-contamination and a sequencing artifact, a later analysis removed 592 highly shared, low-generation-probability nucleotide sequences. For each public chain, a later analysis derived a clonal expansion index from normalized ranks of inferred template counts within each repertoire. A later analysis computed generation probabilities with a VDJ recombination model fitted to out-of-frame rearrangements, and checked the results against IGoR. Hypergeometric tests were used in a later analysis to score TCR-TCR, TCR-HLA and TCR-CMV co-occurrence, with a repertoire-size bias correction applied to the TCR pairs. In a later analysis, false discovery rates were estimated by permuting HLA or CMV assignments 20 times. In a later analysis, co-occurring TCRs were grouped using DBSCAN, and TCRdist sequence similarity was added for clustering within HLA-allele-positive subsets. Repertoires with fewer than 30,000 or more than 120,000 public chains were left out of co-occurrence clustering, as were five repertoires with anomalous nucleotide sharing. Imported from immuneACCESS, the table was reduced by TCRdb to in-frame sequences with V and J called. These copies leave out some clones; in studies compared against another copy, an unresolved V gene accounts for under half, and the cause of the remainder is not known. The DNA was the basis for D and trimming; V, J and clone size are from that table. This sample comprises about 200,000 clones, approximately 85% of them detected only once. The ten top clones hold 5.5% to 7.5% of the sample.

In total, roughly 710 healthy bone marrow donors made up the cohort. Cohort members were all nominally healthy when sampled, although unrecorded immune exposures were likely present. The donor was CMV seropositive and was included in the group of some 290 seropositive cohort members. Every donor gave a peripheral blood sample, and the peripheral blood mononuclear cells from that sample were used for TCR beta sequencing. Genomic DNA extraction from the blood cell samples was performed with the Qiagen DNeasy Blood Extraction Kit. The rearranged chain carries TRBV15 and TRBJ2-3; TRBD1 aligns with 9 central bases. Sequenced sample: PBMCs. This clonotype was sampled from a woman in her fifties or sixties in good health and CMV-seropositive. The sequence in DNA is TGTGCCACCAGCAGACCGGACAGGGGAACAGATACGCAGTATTTT. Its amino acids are CATSRPDRGTDTQYF.